The sequence of this TCR beta chain was determined in a study of T-cell memory formation after mild COVID-19. The study, taken as a whole, reports: Clones contracting day 15 to 85 were balanced CD4/CD8; later expanders leaned CD4+.

Germline values: CDR1 SGHAT, CDR2 FQNNGV. Termini included, the CDR3 measures 13 amino acids. Constant-segment primers and 5'RACE yielded cDNA libraries for TCR alpha and TCR beta, each carrying sample barcodes and UMIs. TCRdb reprocessed the 5' RACE reads via MiXCR and lists one record per CDR3 protein. The table records around 470,000 distinct CDR3 sequences, approximately 20% of them present only once. In the case of this clonotype: Its target is unknown. The CDR3 carries no conserved terminal phenylalanine or tryptophan, so it likely arises from a read error. No DNA is shown, since the ends of the CDR3 on it are uncertain; the CDR3 is the one TCRdb lists.

Specimen: PBMCs or a T cell subset sorted from them (not recorded which). The gene calls are TRBV11-2 and TRBJ2-1; the D call of TRBD2 is as the table states it, not checked on the DNA. This clonotype originated in an adult woman who had mild COVID-19 (a few samples of this study predate the infection). Cell type and time point are not known. The CDR3 region is CASSLEDAGLLQV.